The next 26 T cell receptor beta chains were all read from a single sample in a study of shared clonotypes between healthy human individuals. The repertoire was sequenced with immunoSEQ multiplex PCR; TCRdb's copy has only in-frame clones and lacks some. In the table there are roughly 320,000 clones, roughly 84% of which are singletons. Sequencing was carried out using memory CD8+ T cells sorted from blood. Subset of the sample: CD45RO+ cells pooled with CCR7-negative TemRA cells. Every receptor here comes from a man younger than 30 in good health.

The chain links TRBV10-2 to TRBJ2-6; no reliable D call. V was trimmed by 3 bases and J by 9 bases, leaving 9 bases between them. CDR1 is WSHSY and CDR2 is SAAADI in the germline V gene. The CDR3 is 13 amino acids. The CDR3 reads CASSDEFFNVLTF. As DNA, the CDR3 is TGCGCCAGCAGTGATGAGTTTTTCAACGTCCTGACTTTC.

This clone has a handful of counts. The chain links TRBV4-1 to TRBJ2-3; no clear D. Germline CDR1 and CDR2: MGHRA and YSYEKL. CDR3 size: 16 residues. The V gene lost 0 bases and the J gene lost 1 base, with 11 bases spanning the gap. The CDR3 protein is CASSQDGLVGTDTQYF. Written as DNA, the CDR3 is TGCGCCAGCAGCCAAGATGGTCTAGTTGGCACAGATACGCAGTATTTT.

The J gene is TRBJ1-2, the V gene TRBV4-1; tentatively, D is TRBD1 (6 bases). Deletions cut 5 bases from V and 6 bases from J, with 19 bases between. The CDR3 sequence is 15 residues long. Looked up from germline, CDR1 is MGHRA and CDR2 is YSYEKL. The CDR3 spells CASSYRDTIYHGYTF. Here the CDR3 DNA reads TGCGCCAGCAGCTACCGGGACACCATTTACCATGGCTACACCTTC.

The chain couples TRBV4-3 to TRBJ2-3; D ambiguous. This CDR3 region has 14 residues. In germline, CDR1 is LGHNA, CDR2 YSLEER. V lost 0 bases, J lost 1 base, and 5 bases lay in between. This chain's CDR3 is CASSQEKGTDTQYF. The DNA of the CDR3 is TGCGCCAGCAGCCAAGAAAAGGGCACAGATACGCAGTATTTT.

There are a few counts of this clone. At the DNA level, this CDR3 is encoded by other sequences in the same sample as well. The rearrangement joins TRBV27 to TRBJ1-5; the D gene is possibly TRBD1 (5 bases). V gave up 6 bases and J gave up 0 bases, with 9 bases separating them. The CDR3 runs 14 residues. In germline, CDR1 is MNHEY, CDR2 SMNVEV (reference sequence). The CDR3 loop reads CASRTGASNQPQHF. The DNA for the CDR3 is TGTGCCAGCAGAACCGGGGCTAGCAATCAGCCCCAGCATTTT.

The gene calls are TRBV6-5 and TRBJ2-1, with no clear D. Germline V gives CDR1 MNHEY, CDR2 SVGAGI. The ends were cut back, 4 bases at V and 7 bases at J, with 5 bases in the middle. CDR3 size: 11 residues. CDR3 sequence: CASSSENEQFF. CDR3 nucleotides: TGTGCCAGCAGTTCAGAGAATGAGCAGTTCTTC.

The chain links TRBV7-9 to TRBJ1-2; 11 nucleotides align to TRBD1. The CDR3 runs 19 residues. Germline CDR1 and CDR2: SEHNR and FQNEAQ (reference sequence). The ends lost 4 bases at V and 8 bases at J; junction bases unmatched: 21. The CDR3 sequence: CASSSPTDRGHSGIVGYTF. The CDR3, as DNA: TGTGCCAGCAGCTCCCCTACGGACAGGGGGCACAGTGGTATAGTCGGCTACACCTTC.

The V and J genes are TRBV5-6 and TRBJ1-6, with D possibly TRBD1 on 5 matching bases. This CDR3 comprises 19 residues. Trimming removed 4 bases from V and 2 bases from J, with 22 bases in between. Germline-derived CDR1 and CDR2 are SGHDT and YYEEEE. The CDR3 reads CASSPGWDSAETYNSPLHF. For the CDR3, the DNA is TGTGCCAGCAGCCCCGGATGGGACTCCGCGGAAACCTATAATTCACCCCTCCACTTT.

The chain couples TRBV4-3 to TRBJ1-2; D might be TRBD1 (5 bases). Germline CDR1 and CDR2: LGHNA and YSLEER. V lost 4 bases and J lost 6, with 18 bases in between. The CDR3 covers 15 residues. The CDR3 nucleotides are TGCGCCAGCAGCCCACTCCGAGGGGAAATAGATGGCTACACCTTC. Protein product: CASSPLRGEIDGYTF.

For the CDR3, the DNA is TGTGCCAGCAGCTTGCTAGGCGGAACCTACGAGCAGTACTTC. This encodes CASSLLGGTYEQYF. The chain combines TRBV5-4 with TRBJ2-7; D gene ambiguous. The CDR3 covers 14 residues. Germline-derived CDR1 and CDR2 are SGHNT and YYREEE (reference sequence). V gave up 1 base and J gave up 2 bases, with 10 bases separating them.

The chain links TRBV2 to TRBJ1-2; possibly TRBD1 for D (5 bases). V shed 3 bases and J shed 4 bases, with 12 bases lying between them. CDR3 length: 14 amino acids. CDR1 and CDR2 (germline): SNHLY, FYNNEI. The CDR3 DNA follows: TGTGCCAGCAGTGAGGTCAGTGACAGCTATGGCTACACCTTC. It yields the protein CASSEVSDSYGYTF.

About this clone itself: Other nucleotide sequences from this sample produce the same CDR3. This chain joins TRBV7-2 and TRBJ2-7; D is ambiguous. With 3 bases removed from V and 1 base from J, the gap between germline ends came to 4 bases. The CDR3 length is 12 residues. Per germline, CDR1 SGHTA and CDR2 FQGNSA. The CDR3 spells CASSLGSYEQYF. The CDR3 coding sequence is TGTGCCAGCAGCTTGGGTTCCTACGAGCAGTACTTC. The whole variable domain, remainder taken from reference TRBV7-2 and TRBJ2-7, is GAGVSQSPSNKVTEKGKDVELRCDPISGHTALYWYRQSLGQGLEFLIYFQGNSAPDKSGLPSDRFSAERTGGSVSTLTIQRTQQEDSAVYLCASSLGSYEQYFGPGTRLTVT.

This chain joins TRBV7-3 and TRBJ2-3; 9 nucleotides agree with TRBD2. This CDR3 is 16 amino acids long. CDR1 SGHTA and CDR2 FQGTGA come from the germline V gene. V trimming: 5 bases; J trimming: 0 bases; junction bases outside the gene matches: 6. The CDR3: CASSHSGGISTDTQYF. DNA of the CDR3: TGTGCCAGCAGCCATAGCGGGGGAATAAGCACAGATACGCAGTATTTT.

CDR3 sequence: CASSFTGDETQYF. CDR3 DNA sequence: TGTGCCAGCAGCTTTACAGGGGATGAGACCCAGTACTTC. V is TRBV11-2 and J is TRBJ2-5; 7 bases are shared with TRBD1. The V segment lost 3 bases and the J segment 5 bases; nucleotides outside the gene matches: 3. This CDR3 contains 13 residues. Germline V lookup: CDR1 SGHAT, CDR2 FQNNGV.

The chain couples TRBV6-5 to TRBJ2-7; either TRBD1 or TRBD2 may supply D (6 bases each). Trimming removed 6 bases from V and 6 bases from J, with 12 bases in between. CDR1 is MNHEY and CDR2 is SVGAGI in the germline V gene. This CDR3 comprises 12 residues. Here the CDR3 DNA reads TGTGCCAGCAGCAAAACGGGGGCCGAGCAGTACTTC. Its protein product is CASSKTGAEQYF.

The chain carries TRBV5-1 and TRBJ1-3, with D tentatively TRBD1 (5 bases). The CDR3 contains 16 residues. Trimming cost V 4 bases and J 6 bases, with 20 bases left between them. Germline CDR1 is SGHRS and CDR2 is YFSETQ. CDR3 sequence (DNA): TGCGCCAGCAGCGGTGGGGTCCAGGGTCTAAAAAACACCATATATTTT. Encoded protein: CASSGGVQGLKNTIYF. Full variable domain (outside the CDR3, taken from reference TRBV5-1 and TRBJ1-3): KAGVTQTPRYLIKTRGQQVTLSCSPISGHRSVSWYQQTPGQGLQFLFEYFSETQRNKGNFPGRFSGRQFSNSRSEMNVSTLELGDSALYLCASSGGVQGLKNTIYFGEGSWLTVV.

The V call is TRBV6-1, the J call TRBJ1-6, with D tentatively TRBD1 (5 bases). The CDR3 is made up of 15 amino acids. V shed 3 bases and J shed 6 bases, with 12 bases lying between them. The V gene's germline CDR1 is MNHNS and CDR2 SASEGT. CDR3 region: CASSDQGMSNSPLHF. The CDR3 nucleotides are TGTGCCAGCAGTGATCAGGGTATGAGTAATTCACCCCTCCACTTT.

This chain connects TRBV4-3 to TRBJ1-5; possible D gene TRBD1, 5 bases. This CDR3 has 14 residues. The V end lost 3 bases, the J end lost 7 bases, and 13 bases lay between the germline ends. CDR1 LGHNA and CDR2 YSLEER come from the germline V gene. CDR3 nucleotide sequence: TGCGCCAGCAGCCAGCATAGAGCAGGGCAGCCCCAGCATTTT. Protein sequence: CASSQHRAGQPQHF.

The chain joins TRBV27 to TRBJ1-5; TRBD1 matches 8 bases. CDR3 length equals 17 residues. Germline assignment: CDR1 MNHEY and CDR2 SMNVEV (reference sequence). The junction had 16 bases not matched to a gene; V was cut back by 6 bases and J by 6 bases. In nucleotides, the CDR3 is TGTGCCAGCAGGTCGATTACAGGGGGTTCTCTACGTCAGCCCCAGCATTTT. The encoded protein is CASRSITGGSLRQPQHF.

This clone was seen once. This chain connects TRBV7-9 to TRBJ2-7; tentatively, D is TRBD2 (5 bases). CDR1 is SEHNR, CDR2 FQNEAQ, per germline (reference sequence). The CDR3 length is 14 residues. Trimming shortened V by 3 bases and J by 1 base, and 10 bases separated the two germline ends. The chain's CDR3 is CASSLSAGSYEQYF. In DNA, the CDR3 is TGTGCCAGCAGCTTGTCTGCGGGTTCCTACGAGCAGTACTTC.

A single count supports this clone. This chain uses TRBV10-3 with TRBJ2-7; D not certain. V lost 10 bases and J lost 4, with 17 bases in between. The CDR3 runs 13 residues. In germline, CDR1 is ENHRY, CDR2 SYGVKD. In DNA, the CDR3 is TGTGCCACCTGGACGGGTATCAGGTACGAGCAGTACTTC. Its protein is CATWTGIRYEQYF.

The chain's CDR3 is CASSLALAGDPNEQFF. The DNA of the CDR3 is TGCGCCAGCAGCTTGGCCCTAGCGGGAGACCCCAATGAGCAGTTCTTC. This chain joins TRBV5-1 and TRBJ2-1, with 10 positions matching TRBD2. CDR3 size: 16 residues. Germline loops: CDR1 SGHRS, CDR2 YFSETQ. V trimming: 0 bases; J trimming: 6 bases; junction bases outside the gene matches: 6.

The V and J genes are TRBV7-8 and TRBJ1-5, with 10 bases lining up with TRBD1. The CDR3 is made up of 17 amino acids. The ends lost 5 bases at V and 0 bases at J; junction bases unmatched: 7. The germline V gene encodes CDR1 SGHVS and CDR2 FQNEAQ. The CDR3 is CASSLGTGEYSNQPQHF. The CDR3 nucleotides are TGTGCCAGCAGCCTCGGGACAGGGGAGTATAGCAATCAGCCCCAGCATTTT.

The genes are TRBV7-9 and TRBJ1-2; D call uncertain. Trimming shortened V by 5 bases and J by 1 base, and 14 bases separated the two germline ends. The CDR3 consists of 15 residues. Germline V gives CDR1 SEHNR, CDR2 FQNEAQ (reference sequence). The CDR3 sequence is CASSIGSPFNYGYTF. The DNA of the CDR3 is TGTGCCAGCAGCATAGGGAGCCCGTTTAACTATGGCTACACCTTC. Full variable domain (outside the CDR3, taken from reference TRBV7-9 and TRBJ1-2): DTGVSQNPRHKITKRGQNVTFRCDPISEHNRLYWYRQTLGQGPEFLTYFQNEAQLEKSRLLSDRFSAERPKGSFSTLEIQRTEQGDSAMYLCASSIGSPFNYGYTFGSGTRLTVV.

The gene calls are TRBV25-1 and TRBJ2-1; 7 bases match TRBD2. CDR1 MGHDK and CDR2 SYGVNS come from the germline V gene. V was pared by 7 bases and J by 4 bases, with 7 bases of the junction left unmatched. This CDR3 is built from 14 residues. CDR3 nucleotide sequence: TGTGCCAGCATCGGGCGGGAGTCGTACAATGAGCAGTTCTTC. Its translation: CASIGRESYNEQFF.

This clone is a singleton in its sample. J is TRBJ1-2 and V is TRBV5-4, with D hard to call. Germline V gene sequence: CDR1 SGHNT, CDR2 YYREEE (reference sequence). V was pared by 4 bases and J by 3 bases, with 16 bases between. This CDR3 contains 15 residues. For the CDR3, the DNA is TGTGCCAGCAGCCCCCTCGGGTTGGGTTACTATGGCTACACCTTC. This encodes CASSPLGLGYYGYTF.